These 27 T cell receptor beta chains share one sample of origin, sequenced in a study of blood T cell repertoires in COVID-19. The method was immunoSEQ multiplex PCR; TCRdb's version includes in-frame clones alone and lacks a portion of them. The data contain some 260,000 clones, around 85% of them singletons. Sequencing used peripheral blood. All receptors come from a man of 80 years or more with acute or convalescent COVID-19.

The chain uses TRBV7-2 and TRBJ2-1; D might be TRBD1 (5 bases). This CDR3 contains 13 residues. V was clipped by 1 base and J by 9 bases, with 10 bases between them. Germline loops: CDR1 SGHTA, CDR2 FQGNSA. CDR3 nucleotide sequence: TGTGCCAGCAGCTTAGATTGGGGCGCTGAGCAGTTCTTC. Amino acids: CASSLDWGAEQFF.

This chain connects TRBV19 to TRBJ1-2; no clear D. There are 13 residues in the CDR3. Trimming stripped 6 bases from V and 2 bases from J, with 10 bases between. Germline lookup yields CDR1 LNHDA and CDR2 SQIVND (reference sequence). As DNA, the CDR3 is TGTGCCAGTAGCCGTGTCGAGAACTATGGCTACACCTTC. Its protein product is CASSRVENYGYTF.

This clone was counted a single time. J is TRBJ2-1 and V is TRBV18; 11 nucleotides align to TRBD2. The germline gives CDR1 KGHSH, CDR2 LQKENI. The CDR3 extends over 15 amino acids. V lost 0 bases and J lost 7; bases outside the gene matches: 2. The CDR3 loop reads CASSPPGTSGNEQFF. CDR3 DNA sequence: TGTGCCAGCTCACCACCCGGGACTAGCGGAAATGAGCAGTTCTTC.

The chain employs TRBV6-5 and TRBJ2-7; TRBD1 matches at 8 bases. Germline V gene data show CDR1 as MNHEY and CDR2 as SVGAGI. After removal of 7 bases from V and 0 bases from J, the junction contained 2 bases not matched to a gene. The CDR3 length is 13 residues. The CDR3 nucleotides read TGTGCCAGCACTGGACAGGGCTCCTACGAGCAGTACTTC. Amino acid sequence: CASTGQGSYEQYF.

CDR3 nucleotide sequence: TGCAGTGCTCGTGGGGGGACAGGGATTTCCTACGAGCAGTACTTC. Protein: CSARGGTGISYEQYF. The rearrangement links TRBV20-1 to TRBJ2-7, with 9 bases lining up with TRBD1. Germline values: CDR1 DFQATT, CDR2 SNEGSKA (reference sequence). The CDR3 runs to 15 residues. Germline trimming cut 5 bases from V and 1 base from J; bases unmatched to any gene: 9.

This clone was counted only a few times. Here the CDR3 DNA reads TGTGCCAGCAGCCCCGGGACAGCTATAGCCAAAAACATTCAGTACTTC. Its translation: CASSPGTAIAKNIQYF. V usage is TRBV7-9 and J usage is TRBJ2-4; 7 bases agree with TRBD1. This CDR3 is built from 16 residues. After removal of 5 bases from V and 0 bases from J, the junction contained 7 bases not matched to a gene. Germline V gives CDR1 SEHNR, CDR2 FQNEAQ (reference sequence).

DNA of the CDR3: TGTGCCAGCAGCCAAGCGGGGGGGCTAGATACGCAGTATTTT. As protein: CASSQAGGLDTQYF. This chain uses TRBV3-1 (or the pseudogene TRBV3-2) with TRBJ2-3; TRBD2 agrees at 8 bases. This CDR3 has 14 amino acids. V lost 1 base to trimming and J lost 5 bases; unmatched junction nucleotides: 2. The germline V gene encodes CDR1 LGHDT and CDR2 YNNKEL (reference sequence).

This clone was seen a few times. Other DNA sequences in this specimen translate into the identical CDR3. The CDR3 bases are TGCGCCAGCAGCCAAGAGCGAGGGTCGGGTGGAAACACCATATATTTT. Translation: CASSQERGSGGNTIYF. V is TRBV4-1 and J is TRBJ1-3; unclear D gene. Germline V gives CDR1 MGHRA, CDR2 YSYEKL. CDR3 length: 16 residues. V was trimmed by 0 bases and J by 3 bases, leaving 12 bases between them.

Here the CDR3 reads CASSFRDRGAIEQFF. The DNA for the CDR3 is TGTGCCAGCAGCTTCCGGGACAGGGGGGCTATAGAGCAGTTCTTC. The genes are TRBV7-2 and TRBJ2-1, with 11 nucleotides matching TRBD1. CDR1 and CDR2 from the germline V gene are SGHTA and FQGNSA. Unmatched junction bases numbered 8, after V lost 3 bases and J lost 10 bases. The CDR3 is 15 amino acids. Drawing the rest from reference TRBV7-2 and TRBJ2-1, the complete variable domain is GAGVSQSPSNKVTEKGKDVELRCDPISGHTALYWYRQSLGQGLEFLIYFQGNSAPDKSGLPSDRFSAERTGGSVSTLTIQRTQQEDSAVYLCASSFRDRGAIEQFFGPGTRLTVL.

In this sample, this clone turned up a few times. The chain uses TRBV4-2 and TRBJ1-4, with D possibly matching TRBD1 (5 bases). Trimming stripped 6 bases from V and 3 bases from J, with 8 bases between. The CDR3 is 13 amino acids. The V gene's germline CDR1 is LGHNA and CDR2 YNFKEQ. Here the CDR3 reads CASRQDSNEKLFF. The CDR3 DNA reads TGTGCCAGCAGACAGGATTCTAATGAAAAACTGTTTTTT.

The rearrangement links TRBV3-1 (or the pseudogene TRBV3-2) to TRBJ1-2; D may be TRBD1 (6 bases). Germline-derived CDR1 and CDR2 are LGHDT and YNNKEL (reference sequence). There are 12 residues in the CDR3. Trimming shortened V by 5 bases and J by 10 bases, and 14 bases separated the two germline ends. CDR3 sequence reads: CASSSNRVFYTF. The DNA of the CDR3 is TGTGCCAGCAGCTCCAACAGGGTATTCTACACCTTC.

V gene TRBV7-8 combines with J gene TRBJ1-6, with D possibly being TRBD1 (6 bases). Germline values: CDR1 SGHVS, CDR2 FQNEAQ. V gave up 3 bases and J gave up 12 bases, with 15 bases separating them. There are 14 residues in the CDR3. The CDR3 loop is CASSFRDMMGPLHF. In DNA form, the CDR3 reads TGTGCCAGCAGCTTCCGGGACATGATGGGACCCCTCCACTTT.

The chain carries TRBV4-2 and TRBJ1-4, with 10 bases fitting TRBD1. The CDR3 loop spans 15 amino acids. V lost 3 bases and J lost 6; bases outside the gene matches: 4. The germline V gene has CDR1 LGHNA and CDR2 YNFKEQ. The CDR3 is CASSQGGTGDEKLFF. In DNA, the CDR3 is TGTGCCAGCAGCCAGGGCGGGACAGGGGATGAAAAACTGTTTTTT.

The V gene is TRBV11-2, the J gene TRBJ2-1; the match to TRBD2 covers 12 bases. Per the germline V gene, CDR1 is SGHAT and CDR2 is FQNNGV. CDR3 length: 16 residues. V shed 5 bases, J shed 7 bases, and the junction held 9 bases outside the gene matches. CDR3 nucleotide sequence: TGTGCCAGCAGCCCGCGGACTAGCGGGATGGGGAATGAGCAGTTCTTC. The encoded protein is CASSPRTSGMGNEQFF.

V is TRBV5-1 and J is TRBJ2-7; 8 bases are a match to TRBD2. With 4 bases clipped from V and 4 bases from J, the junction kept 7 bases outside the gene matches. The CDR3 is 14 residues long. CDR1 SGHRS and CDR2 YFSETQ come from the germline V gene. The CDR3 DNA is TGCGCCAGCAGCCGGGAGGGGGTCGGATACGAGCAGTACTTC. Protein sequence: CASSREGVGYEQYF.

This clone was counted a single time. The V and J genes are TRBV6-1 and TRBJ1-5; 7 bases match TRBD1. CDR3 size: 16 residues. CDR1 and CDR2 (germline): MNHNS, SASEGT. Trimming removed 2 bases from V and 1 base from J; junction bases left unmatched: 5. DNA for the CDR3: TGTGCCAGCAGTGAACGAGGGACAGCAAGCAATCAGCCCCAGCATTTT. The encoded protein is CASSERGTASNQPQHF.

The chain employs TRBV5-1 and TRBJ2-7; 13 nucleotides agree with TRBD2. J lost 5 bases, V lost 0 bases, and 5 bases had no gene match. Per germline, CDR1 SGHRS and CDR2 YFSETQ. The CDR3 length is 16 residues. The CDR3 spells CASSLAGLAGVHEQYF. As DNA, the CDR3 is TGCGCCAGCAGCTTGGCCGGACTAGCGGGGGTCCACGAGCAGTACTTC. Using reference TRBV5-1 and TRBJ2-7 for the parts outside the CDR3, the full variable domain is KAGVTQTPRYLIKTRGQQVTLSCSPISGHRSVSWYQQTPGQGLQFLFEYFSETQRNKGNFPGRFSGRQFSNSRSEMNVSTLELGDSALYLCASSLAGLAGVHEQYFGPGTRLTVT.

This chain's CDR3 is CASSLGAPNEQFF. CDR3 in DNA: TGTGCCAGCAGTTTGGGGGCCCCCAATGAGCAGTTCTTC. The V and J genes are TRBV28 and TRBJ2-1; D may be TRBD1 (6 bases). The CDR3 is 13 amino acids. V was shortened by 3 bases and J by 6 bases, with 9 bases between the two germline ends. Germline lookup yields CDR1 MDHEN and CDR2 SYDVKM.

The rearrangement links TRBV9 to TRBJ1-3; D is perhaps TRBD1 (6 bases). Germline lookup yields CDR1 SGDLS and CDR2 YYNGEE. V was clipped by 0 bases and J by 2 bases, with 18 bases between them. The CDR3 has 18 amino acids. CDR3 coding DNA: TGTGCCAGCAGCGTAGAGCACAGGGTCACAGGACCTGGAAACACCATATATTTT. This codes for CASSVEHRVTGPGNTIYF.

This clone appeared once. The chain employs TRBV6-5 and TRBJ1-5; D ambiguous. Germline loops: CDR1 MNHEY, CDR2 SVGAGI. Trimming removed 6 bases from V and 4 bases from J, with 7 bases in between. The CDR3 is 12 residues long. Here the CDR3 reads CASRIENQPQHF. CDR3 nucleotides: TGTGCCAGCAGGATTGAGAATCAGCCCCAGCATTTT.

The CDR3 DNA is TGCGCCAGCAGCTCCGACAGGATCACAGATACGCAGTATTTT. Translated: CASSSDRITDTQYF. This chain links TRBV5-1 with TRBJ2-3; D possibly corresponds to TRBD1 (6 bases). CDR1 and CDR2 from the germline V gene are SGHRS and YFSETQ. Trimming left V 3 bases short and J 2 bases short, with 10 bases between. This CDR3 is 14 amino acids long. Full variable domain (missing parts from reference TRBV5-1 and TRBJ2-3): KAGVTQTPRYLIKTRGQQVTLSCSPISGHRSVSWYQQTPGQGLQFLFEYFSETQRNKGNFPGRFSGRQFSNSRSEMNVSTLELGDSALYLCASSSDRITDTQYFGPGTRLTVL.

Of note for this clone: In the same sample, other DNA sequences code for this CDR3. The CDR3 loop reads CASSLGQSYNEQFF. The CDR3 DNA sequence: TGCGCCAGCAGCTTGGGCCAGTCCTACAATGAGCAGTTCTTC. The V call is TRBV5-1, the J call TRBJ2-1; D gene unclear. The germline V gene encodes CDR1 SGHRS and CDR2 YFSETQ. The CDR3 is 14 amino acids. Deletions cut 0 bases from V and 1 base from J, with 5 bases between.

The chain has TRBV4-1 and TRBJ1-1; possibly TRBD1 for D (5 bases). V gave up 0 bases and J gave up 0 bases, with 17 bases separating them. Germline loops: CDR1 MGHRA, CDR2 YSYEKL. The CDR3 loop spans 18 amino acids. This CDR3 reads CASSQEYGRGGLNTEAFF. The DNA of the CDR3 is TGCGCCAGCAGCCAAGAATATGGGAGGGGAGGATTGAACACTGAAGCTTTCTTT.

This chain joins TRBV14 and TRBJ2-3, with D perhaps TRBD1 (6 bases). V lost 0 bases, J lost 7 bases, and 14 bases lay in between. Germline V gene lookup returns CDR1 SGHDN and CDR2 FVKESK. The CDR3 totals 15 residues. CDR3 residues: CASSQDWGPGNTQYF. The CDR3 DNA reads TGTGCCAGCAGCCAAGATTGGGGGCCCGGAAATACGCAGTATTTT.

This clone came up many times. V and J are TRBV9 and TRBJ2-7, with D possibly TRBD1 on 5 matching bases. V lost 2 bases to trimming and J lost 0 bases, with 12 bases between them. The CDR3 extends over 15 amino acids. CDR1 is SGDLS and CDR2 is YYNGEE in the germline V gene. For the CDR3, the DNA is TGTGCCAGCAGCGTGACGGGCAGGGACTCCTACGAGCAGTACTTC. Residues: CASSVTGRDSYEQYF.

V gene TRBV6-5 combines with J gene TRBJ2-3; 7 bases fit TRBD1. The V segment lost 6 bases and the J segment 2 bases; nucleotides outside the gene matches: 11. Looked up from germline, CDR1 is MNHEY and CDR2 is SVGAGI. The CDR3 is 16 residues long. In nucleotides, the CDR3 is TGTGCCAGCAGATACCGGACAGGATCTCTCACAGATACGCAGTATTTT. This sequence encodes CASRYRTGSLTDTQYF.

J is TRBJ1-4 and V is TRBV30, with a tentative D call TRBD1 (6 bases). The germline gives CDR1 GTSNPN, CDR2 SVGIG (reference sequence). There are 16 residues in the CDR3. The ends were cut back, 0 bases at V and 5 bases at J, with 16 bases in the middle. The DNA for the CDR3 is TGTGCCTGGAGTGTACCTAGGCAGGGGTGGAATGAAAAACTGTTTTTT. It codes for CAWSVPRQGWNEKLFF. Variable domain in full (rest from reference TRBV30 and TRBJ1-4): SQTIHQWPATLVQPVGSPLSLECTVEGTSNPNLYWYRQAAGRGLQLLFYSVGIGQISSEVPQNLSASRPQDRQFILSSKKLLLSDSGFYLCAWSVPRQGWNEKLFFGSGTQLSVL.